This TCR beta chain was recovered during a study of blood T cell repertoires in COVID-19. About the study: Italy, Spain and the United States were the sources of the convalescent and acute COVID-19 samples. The analysed material was cDNA or gDNA that came from T cells, B-cell-depleted T cells, or PBMCs.

Germline CDR1 reads ENHRY; CDR2 reads SYGVKD. J gave up 0 bases and V 3 bases, and 5 bases lay outside the gene matches. The CDR3 covers 16 residues. Authors' processing steps: Estimated nucleated cell counts came from reference gene primer amplification. Sequencing was performed with immunoSEQ multiplex PCR; in TCRdb, only in-frame clones are kept and a portion is missing. Clonal size and the V and J genes are those of that table, whereas D and trimming came from the DNA. The data show roughly 260,000 clones, around nine tenths seen once. The sequenced material came from peripheral blood. The sequence came from a woman in her thirties or forties who had recovered from COVID-19. V gene TRBV10-3 combines with J gene TRBJ1-1, with 9 bases matching TRBD1. CDR3 loop: CAISDPGTGLNTEAFF. The CDR3, as DNA: TGTGCCATCAGTGACCCCGGGACAGGGTTGAACACTGAAGCTTTCTTT.